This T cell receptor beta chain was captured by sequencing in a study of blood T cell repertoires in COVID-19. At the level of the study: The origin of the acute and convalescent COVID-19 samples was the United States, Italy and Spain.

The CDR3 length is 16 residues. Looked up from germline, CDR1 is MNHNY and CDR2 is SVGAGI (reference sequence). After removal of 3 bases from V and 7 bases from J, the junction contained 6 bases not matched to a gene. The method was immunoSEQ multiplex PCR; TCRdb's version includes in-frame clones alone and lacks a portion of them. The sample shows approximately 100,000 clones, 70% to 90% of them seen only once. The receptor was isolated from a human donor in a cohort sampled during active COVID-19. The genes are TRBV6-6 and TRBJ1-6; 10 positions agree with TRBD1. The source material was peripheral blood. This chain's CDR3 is CASSYTTGGMNSPLHF. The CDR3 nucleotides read TGTGCCAGCAGTTATACGACAGGGGGCATGAATTCACCCCTCCACTTT.